A single sample is the source of the 15 T cell receptor beta chains below, sequenced in a study of T-cell reconstitution after alpha-beta-depleted transplantation in children. This sample's TCRbeta library carried unique molecular identifier barcodes. MiXCR was run by TCRdb on the PCR reads, yielding one entry per CDR3 protein. The profile shows some 440,000 distinct CDR3 sequences, 15% to 20% of them singletons. The specimen comprised PBMCs, mostly from graft donor cells, sampled 360 days after TCRalphabeta/CD19-depleted stem cell transplant. The receptor set was obtained from a boy under two years old who had a stem cell transplant for Wiskott-Aldrich syndrome, so the T cells may come from the graft donor.

This clonotype was counted ten times or more. This chain links TRBV7-9 with TRBJ2-7, with D possibly matching TRBD1 (5 bases). This CDR3 has 13 amino acids. Germline V CDR1 and CDR2: SEHNR, FQNEAQ (reference sequence). V gave up 3 bases and J gave up 4 bases, with 10 bases separating them. CDR3 nucleotides: TGTGCCAGCAGCTTTAGTCAGGGATACGAGCAGTACTTC. Translated, it gives CASSFSQGYEQYF.

This clonotype was observed many times. The V gene is TRBV7-2, the J gene TRBJ2-1, with TRBD2 matching 7 bases. Looked up from germline, CDR1 is SGHTA and CDR2 is FQGNSA. Losses at the gene ends were 4 bases for V and 6 bases for J; bases not matched to a gene: 21. The CDR3 consists of 19 residues. The CDR3 region has the DNA TGTGCCAGCAGCTCCTTACCGGGGGGTGCAGTAATTGGGGGCAATGAGCAGTTCTTC. As protein: CASSSLPGGAVIGGNEQFF.

This clonotype has just a few counts. The chain's CDR3 is CAISETSGRSNEQFF. Here the CDR3 DNA reads TGTGCCATCAGTGAGACTAGCGGGAGGTCCAATGAGCAGTTCTTC. The J gene is TRBJ2-1, the V gene TRBV10-3; 12 nucleotides line up with TRBD2. V shed 2 bases, J shed 6 bases, and the junction held 2 bases outside the gene matches. The CDR3 extends over 15 amino acids. From germline, CDR1 is ENHRY and CDR2 SYGVKD.

V usage is TRBV7-9 and J usage is TRBJ2-7, with 9 bases lining up with TRBD1. V trimming: 5 bases; J trimming: 3 bases; junction bases outside the gene matches: 2. The V gene's germline CDR1 is SEHNR and CDR2 FQNEAQ (reference sequence). The CDR3 contains 13 residues. CDR3 region: CASSADRGYEQYF. The CDR3 DNA is TGTGCCAGCAGCGCGGACAGGGGCTACGAGCAGTACTTC.

This clonotype has just a few counts. The chain uses TRBV6-5 and TRBJ2-1, with TRBD2 matching 12 bases. With V trimmed by 4 bases and J by 7 bases, 8 bases remained unmatched. The CDR3 has 16 residues. Germline assignment: CDR1 MNHEY and CDR2 SVGAGI. CDR3 sequence reads: CASSSSSGRARNEQFF. CDR3 DNA sequence: TGTGCCAGCAGTTCCTCTAGCGGGAGGGCCCGAAATGAGCAGTTCTTC.

The chain joins TRBV27 to TRBJ1-1; 7 nucleotides align to TRBD1. V shed 4 bases, J shed 5 bases, and the junction held 16 bases outside the gene matches. The germline V gene encodes CDR1 MNHEY and CDR2 SMNVEV (reference sequence). This CDR3 is 17 amino acids long. CDR3 in DNA: TGTGCCAGCAGTTCCCAGGGGGGCACTCCGGGGGGGACTGAAGCTTTCTTT. Encoded protein: CASSSQGGTPGGTEAFF.

This clonotype was seen more than once but under ten times. The rearrangement joins TRBV10-3 to TRBJ2-5, with unresolved D. The CDR3 spans 15 residues. Germline-derived CDR1 and CDR2 are ENHRY and SYGVKD. V shed 10 bases and J shed 2 bases, with 20 bases lying between them. CDR3 sequence reads: CATKLSRTDQETQYF. The CDR3 DNA is TGTGCCACCAAATTATCACGGACGGATCAAGAGACCCAGTACTTC.

CDR3 sequence (DNA): TGTGCCAGTAGACAGGGGATGTACAATTCACCCCTCCACTTT. Translating gives CASRQGMYNSPLHF. The chain employs TRBV12-3 or TRBV12-4 and TRBJ1-6; 8 bases agree with TRBD1. This CDR3 spans 14 amino acids. With V trimmed by 9 bases and J by 7 bases, 8 bases remained unmatched.

A few counts support this clonotype. The chain uses TRBV12-3 or TRBV12-4 and TRBJ2-1; D remains unclear. The V end lost 7 bases, the J end lost 2 bases, and 12 bases lay between the germline ends. The CDR3 spans 14 residues. The CDR3 spells CASTRTDPYNEQFF. In DNA, the CDR3 is TGTGCCAGCACCAGGACGGATCCCTACAATGAGCAGTTCTTC.

The chain employs TRBV20-1 and TRBJ2-7, with D unclear. Between the trimmed V and J ends, which lost 5 bases and 7 bases, there was a span of 15 bases. Germline CDR1 reads DFQATT; CDR2 reads SNEGSKA (reference sequence). The CDR3 has 12 residues. CDR3 coding DNA: TGCAGTGCTGCGCCCGACAAATGGGAGCAGTACTTC. It encodes CSAAPDKWEQYF.

CDR3: CATSREKTQYF. As DNA, the CDR3 is TGTGCCACCAGCAGAGAAAAGACCCAGTACTTC. The rearrangement joins TRBV15 to TRBJ2-5; the D is unclear. The V and J ends lost 0 bases and 6 bases respectively, with 2 bases between them. The CDR3 extends over 11 amino acids. CDR1 LNHNV and CDR2 YYDKDF come from the germline V gene (reference sequence).

CDR3 DNA sequence: TGCAGCGTTGGCCTTACTTTGAACACTGAAGCTTTCTTT. Protein sequence: CSVGLTLNTEAFF. The chain combines TRBV29-1 with TRBJ1-1; D unresolved. The germline gives CDR1 SQVTM, CDR2 ANQGSEA. V lost 4 bases to trimming and J lost 0 bases, with 9 bases between them. The CDR3 extends over 13 amino acids.

This clonotype showed up just a few times. The chain uses TRBV4-2 and TRBJ2-1, with 7 bases lining up with TRBD2. With V trimmed by 0 bases and J by 3 bases, 5 bases remained unmatched. Germline V gene sequence: CDR1 LGHNA, CDR2 YNFKEQ. This CDR3 has 16 residues. DNA for the CDR3: TGTGCCAGCAGCCAAGACTTGACGGGGGGCTACAATGAGCAGTTCTTC. This translates into CASSQDLTGGYNEQFF.

This clonotype appeared a few times. The CDR3: CASREEGANTGELFF. The CDR3 DNA is TGTGCCAGCAGAGAGGAGGGGGCGAACACCGGGGAGCTGTTTTTT. V gene TRBV3-1 combines with J gene TRBJ2-2; D possibly uses TRBD1 or TRBD2 (6 bases each). Trimming stripped 6 bases from V and 0 bases from J, with 11 bases between. In germline, CDR1 is LGHDT, CDR2 YNNKEL (reference sequence). CDR3 length: 15 amino acids.

This clonotype was seen more than once but under ten times. The J gene is TRBJ2-1, the V gene TRBV27, with 7 bases that match TRBD1. Trimming cost V 1 base and J 5 bases; bases outside gene matches: 14. Germline-derived CDR1 and CDR2 are MNHEY and SMNVEV (reference sequence). The CDR3 extends over 18 amino acids. The CDR3 nucleotides read TGTGCCAGCAGTTTATTTCAGGTTGCAGGGGGAGTACACAATGAGCAGTTCTTC. This encodes CASSLFQVAGGVHNEQFF.